Listed below are T cell receptor beta chains from one sample, sequenced in a study of blood T cell repertoires in COVID-19. Using immunoSEQ multiplex PCR, the repertoire was profiled, and TCRdb retains in-frame clones only, with some absent. The repertoire holds more than 350,000 clones, with roughly nine tenths as singletons. The specimen was PBMCs or T cells enriched from blood (not recorded which). The receptor source for this set is a man aged 18 to 29 who had recovered from COVID-19. CDR3s include the opening cysteine and the closing phenylalanine or tryptophan. The order of the fields is V gene, clone size, CDR3 length, D gene, J gene, CDR3 DNA, CDR3 protein. D genes are given only for firm matches. Clone sizes are given selectively: once, few, many, or a class where the clone is expanded.

TRBV14	once	16	TRBD2	TRBJ2-2	TGTGCCAGCAGCAAGGGACTAGCGGACTACACCGGGGAGCTGTTTTTT	CASSKGLADYTGELFF
TRBV3-1/TRBV3-2	NA	13	NA	TRBJ1-4	TGTGCCAGCAGCTACCAGACTGGCGAAAAACTGTTTTTT	CASSYQTGEKLFF
TRBV13	NA	16	NA	TRBJ1-3	TGTGCCAGCAGGTTATTCCAGGGTACCGCTGGAAACACCATATATTTT	CASRLFQGTAGNTIYF
TRBV25-1	NA	14	TRBD1	TRBJ1-2	TGTGCCAGCAGTGAACTCGACAGGGCCTACGGCTACACCTTC	CASSELDRAYGYTF
TRBV28	NA	16	TRBD1	TRBJ1-6	TGTGCCAGCAGTTTACCTCCGGGACAGGGGAATTCACCCCTCCACTTT	CASSLPPGQGNSPLHF
TRBV19	NA	16	TRBD1	TRBJ1-1	TGTGCCAGTAGTGAGGACAGGGGAACCATGAACACTGAAGCTTTCTTT	CASSEDRGTMNTEAFF
TRBV7-2	NA	16	NA	TRBJ1-2	TGTGCCAGCAGCTTAGTCCCACAGGGTGTGGACTATGGCTACACCTTC	CASSLVPQGVDYGYTF
TRBV11-2	NA	16	TRBD2	TRBJ2-3	TGTGCCAGCAGCTTAGAAGTAGCGGGGGAAAAAGATACGCAGTATTTT	CASSLEVAGEKDTQYF
TRBV30	NA	15	TRBD1	TRBJ1-4	TGTGCCTGGAGTATCGGACAGGGGGGATATGAAAAACTGTTTTTT	CAWSIGQGGYEKLFF
TRBV7-9	NA	15	TRBD1	TRBJ2-3	TGTGCCAGTTCATCTACAGGGGGCTTCACAGATACGCAGTATTTT	CASSSTGGFTDTQYF
TRBV7-2	NA	16	TRBD2	TRBJ2-2	TGTGCCAGCGGATTACCATTACGGCGGGAGTTCGGGGAGCTGTTTTTT	CASGLPLRREFGELFF
TRBV7-9	once	16	NA	TRBJ1-1	TGTGCCAGCAGCAAAGGGGAGGGTTTATTGGACACTGAAGCTTTCTTT	CASSKGEGLLDTEAFF
TRBV27	NA	15	NA	TRBJ1-5	TGTGCCAGCAGTTTAAACGGGGCGGCGGGGCAGCCCCAGCATTTT	CASSLNGAAGQPQHF
TRBV19	NA	15	TRBD2	TRBJ2-1	TGTGCCAGTAGGCGGACTAGCGGGCTACAAAATGAGCAGTTCTTC	CASRRTSGLQNEQFF
TRBV18	NA	18	TRBD2	TRBJ2-5	TGTGCCAGCTCACCATTGAGGCCAGCGGGAGGACAGGTAGAGACCCAGTACTTC	CASSPLRPAGGQVETQYF
TRBV28	NA	16	TRBD1	TRBJ1-5	TGTGCCAGCAGTTTAAAAGGGACAGGGGGCCTTCAGCCCCAGCATTTT	CASSLKGTGGLQPQHF